What follows describes a single T cell receptor (beta chain). Its antigen is undetermined. This CDR3 spans 15 amino acids. Trimming removed 1 base from V and 2 bases from J, with 12 bases in between. Germline V gene sequence: CDR1 SGHRS, CDR2 YFSETQ. Researchers isolated CD4+ T cells once approximately 10 days of culture had elapsed. Two-dose vaccination with either BNT162b2 or mRNA-1273 was given to the participants. The data belong to a study of vaccination effects on CD4 cells after COVID-19. Assay: immunoSEQ multiplex PCR; the TCRdb copy retains only in-frame clones and omits some. Among about 45,000 clones listed, about three quarters were seen once.

Sequencing used CD4+ T cells from PBMCs cultured without peptide, obtained after COVID-19 vaccination. V and J are TRBV5-1 and TRBJ2-5, with D perhaps TRBD2 (6 bases). The sequence came from a human donor who received a COVID-19 vaccine. The CDR3 bases are TGCGCCAGCAGCTTGTCCCCTAGCGAGCAAGAGACCCAGTACTTC. It yields the protein CASSLSPSEQETQYF.